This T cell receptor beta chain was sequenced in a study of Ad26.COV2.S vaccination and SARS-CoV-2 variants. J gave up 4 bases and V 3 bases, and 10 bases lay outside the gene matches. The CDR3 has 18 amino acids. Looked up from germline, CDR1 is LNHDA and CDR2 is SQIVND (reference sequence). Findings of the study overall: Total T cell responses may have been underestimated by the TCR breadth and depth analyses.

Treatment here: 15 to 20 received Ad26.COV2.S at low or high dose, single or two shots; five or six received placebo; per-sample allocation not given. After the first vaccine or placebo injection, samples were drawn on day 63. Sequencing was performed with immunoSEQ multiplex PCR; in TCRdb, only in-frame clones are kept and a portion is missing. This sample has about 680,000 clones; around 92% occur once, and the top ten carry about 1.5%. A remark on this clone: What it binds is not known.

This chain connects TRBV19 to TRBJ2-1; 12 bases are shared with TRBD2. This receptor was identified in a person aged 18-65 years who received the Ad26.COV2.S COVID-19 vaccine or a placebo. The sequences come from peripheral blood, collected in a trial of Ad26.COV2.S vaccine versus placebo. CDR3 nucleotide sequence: TGTGCCAGTAGTATTCGGCTAGCGGGGGGGCCAGGGTACAATGAGCAGTTCTTC. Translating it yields CASSIRLAGGPGYNEQFF. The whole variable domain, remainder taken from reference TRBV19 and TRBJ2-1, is DGGITQSPKYLFRKEGQNVTLSCEQNLNHDAMYWYRQDPGQGLRLIYYSQIVNDFQKGDIAEGYSVSREKKESFPLTVTSAQKNPTAFYLCASSIRLAGGPGYNEQFFGPGTRLTVL.